The 32 T cell receptor beta chains in this list originate from one sample, sequenced in a study of blood T cell repertoires in COVID-19. Sequencing used immunoSEQ multiplex PCR; TCRdb keeps in-frame clones, though not all of them. The sample comprises hundreds of thousands of clones, approximately 85% of which are singletons, and 4.5% to 5.5% rests with the top ten. The sequenced material came from peripheral blood. The receptors originated from a man aged 50 or older with COVID-19, enrolled during active disease.

V is TRBV18 and J is TRBJ1-1, with D unresolved. The CDR3 sequence is 12 residues long. Germline V gene sequence: CDR1 KGHSH, CDR2 LQKENI. V lost 6 bases and J lost 6, with 11 bases in between. The CDR3 spells CASSLGPPEAFF. The CDR3 DNA reads as TGTGCCAGCTCCCTGGGCCCCCCTGAAGCTTTCTTT. Based on the CDR3 plus reference TRBV18 and TRBJ1-1, the full variable domain is NAGVMQNPRHLVRRRGQEARLRCSPMKGHSHVYWYRQLPEEGLKFMVYLQKENIIDESGMPKERFSAEFPKEGPSILRIQQVVRGDSAAYFCASSLGPPEAFFGQGTRLTVV.

This sequence joins TRBV9 and TRBJ1-4, with D possibly being TRBD1 (6 bases). This CDR3 region has 15 residues. V lost 4 bases and J lost 6, with 16 bases in between. CDR1 is SGDLS, CDR2 YYNGEE, per germline. The CDR3 loop is CASSSAGGYYEKLFF. In nucleotides, the CDR3 is TGTGCCAGCAGCTCCGCGGGGGGCTACTATGAAAAACTGTTTTTT.

The rearrangement joins TRBV19 to TRBJ2-7; maybe TRBD2 (6 bases). The CDR3 runs 13 residues. Germline assignment: CDR1 LNHDA and CDR2 SQIVND (reference sequence). Trimming cost V 4 bases and J 4 bases, with 11 bases left between them. CDR3: CASSKAEGYEQYF. The CDR3 nucleotides read TGTGCCAGTAGTAAAGCGGAGGGTTACGAGCAGTACTTC. The full variable domain, its missing parts supplied by reference TRBV19 and TRBJ2-7, is DGGITQSPKYLFRKEGQNVTLSCEQNLNHDAMYWYRQDPGQGLRLIYYSQIVNDFQKGDIAEGYSVSREKKESFPLTVTSAQKNPTAFYLCASSKAEGYEQYFGPGTRLTVT.

V is TRBV6-5 and J is TRBJ2-3, with D uncertain. The germline V gene encodes CDR1 MNHEY and CDR2 SVGAGI. Trimming removed 6 bases at V and 3 bases at J, with 4 bases between. The CDR3 sequence is 11 residues long. Here the CDR3 DNA reads TGTGCCAGCAGCCAAACAGATACGCAGTATTTT. It encodes CASSQTDTQYF.

The V call is TRBV9, the J call TRBJ2-7; 8 nucleotides line up with TRBD2. V dropped 0 bases and J dropped 6; count of bases not matched to a gene: 8. The CDR3 sequence is 15 residues long. Germline values: CDR1 SGDLS, CDR2 YYNGEE. The CDR3: CASSVDSGGFGEQYF. The CDR3 DNA reads as TGTGCCAGCAGCGTAGACAGCGGGGGATTTGGCGAGCAGTACTTC.

This chain connects TRBV2 to TRBJ2-1; 12 positions agree with TRBD2. The CDR3 is 15 residues long. V gave up 5 bases and J gave up 4 bases; unmatched junction bases: 3. Germline assignment: CDR1 SNHLY and CDR2 FYNNEI. CDR3: CASSSSGGVYNEQFF. CDR3 sequence (DNA): TGTGCCAGCAGTTCTAGCGGGGGGGTGTACAATGAGCAGTTCTTC.

The genes are TRBV6-2 or TRBV6-3 and TRBJ2-2; D is uncertain. This CDR3 is 14 amino acids long. Germline V gene sequence: CDR1 MNHEY, CDR2 SVGEGT. Trimming removed 4 bases at V and 6 bases at J, with 12 bases between. As DNA, the CDR3 is TGTGCCAGCAGTTCAACCGGTTTTTCCGGGGAGCTGTTTTTT. Protein product: CASSSTGFSGELFF.

J is TRBJ1-1 and V is TRBV27; the match to TRBD1 covers 8 bases. The V segment lost 1 base and the J segment 3 bases; nucleotides outside the gene matches: 10. The CDR3 has 17 residues. The V gene's germline CDR1 is MNHEY and CDR2 SMNVEV (reference sequence). The CDR3 loop reads CASSLLGRGRSYTEAFF. CDR3 in DNA: TGTGCCAGCAGTTTATTGGGCAGGGGGCGATCATACACTGAAGCTTTCTTT.

This sequence joins TRBV19 and TRBJ2-3, with D unclear. CDR3 length equals 13 residues. The germline V gene has CDR1 LNHDA and CDR2 SQIVND (reference sequence). The V end was cut by 5 bases, the J end by 4 bases, with 10 bases between. The CDR3 protein is CASSSARADTQYF. CDR3 nucleotides: TGTGCCAGTAGTTCGGCTAGAGCAGATACGCAGTATTTT. The variable domain in full, completed from reference TRBV19 and TRBJ2-3, reads DGGITQSPKYLFRKEGQNVTLSCEQNLNHDAMYWYRQDPGQGLRLIYYSQIVNDFQKGDIAEGYSVSREKKESFPLTVTSAQKNPTAFYLCASSSARADTQYFGPGTRLTVL.

This clone has only one observation. The chain combines TRBV30 with TRBJ1-6; D remains unclear. Looked up from germline, CDR1 is GTSNPN and CDR2 is SVGIG (reference sequence). This CDR3 has 10 amino acids. Deletions cut 5 bases from V and 14 bases from J, with 10 bases between. Here the CDR3 DNA reads TGTGCCTGGGGAGGGAGGGCCCTCCACTTT. Its translation: CAWGGRALHF. The whole variable domain, remainder taken from reference TRBV30 and TRBJ1-6, is SQTIHQWPATLVQPVGSPLSLECTVEGTSNPNLYWYRQAAGRGLQLLFYSVGIGQISSEVPQNLSASRPQDRQFILSSKKLLLSDSGFYLCAWGGRALHFGNGTRLTVT.

This clone was picked up a small number of times. V gene TRBV5-4 combines with J gene TRBJ1-2; D may be TRBD1 (6 bases). Germline CDR1 reads SGHNT; CDR2 reads YYREEE (reference sequence). The CDR3 spans 14 residues. The V gene lost 3 bases and the J gene lost 6 bases, with 15 bases spanning the gap. CDR3 sequence (DNA): TGTGCCAGCAGCTCGTTGGACAGCGCCGATGGCTACACCTTC. This sequence encodes CASSSLDSADGYTF. The whole variable domain, filled in from reference TRBV5-4 and TRBJ1-2, reads ETGVTQSPTHLIKTRGQQVTLRCSSQSGHNTVSWYQQALGQGPQFIFQYYREEENGRGNFPPRFSGLQFPNYSSELNVNALELDDSALYLCASSSLDSADGYTFGSGTRLTVV.

The sample holds a few counts of this clone. The V call is TRBV6-5, the J call TRBJ1-2; 7 nucleotides align to TRBD1. The J segment lost 0 bases and the V segment lost 6 bases, leaving 4 bases of the junction unmatched. CDR1 and CDR2 (germline): MNHEY, SVGAGI. This CDR3 has 14 residues. The CDR3 spells CASSSTGANYGYTF. The CDR3 bases are TGTGCCAGCAGCTCTACAGGGGCTAACTATGGCTACACCTTC.

This rearrangement joins TRBV6-6 to TRBJ1-4; 8 bases agree with TRBD1. The CDR3 length is 15 residues. Unmatched junction bases numbered 4, after V lost 6 bases and J lost 1 base. Per the germline V gene, CDR1 is MNHNY and CDR2 is SVGAGI (reference sequence). The CDR3, as DNA: TGTGCCAGCAGGCCGACAGGGGTAACTAATGAAAAACTGTTTTTT. Its protein is CASRPTGVTNEKLFF.

This clone has only one observation. This chain uses TRBV6-5 with TRBJ1-6, with no clear D. Trimming stripped 7 bases from V and 5 bases from J, with 9 bases between. The CDR3 has 13 residues. Germline lookup yields CDR1 MNHEY and CDR2 SVGAGI. The CDR3 loop reads CASTASHNSPLHF. CDR3 DNA sequence: TGTGCCAGCACTGCGTCGCATAATTCACCCCTCCACTTT.

The rearrangement links TRBV12-3 or TRBV12-4 to TRBJ2-2; the D is unclear. V was clipped by 6 bases and J by 3 bases, with 8 bases between them. The CDR3 spans 13 residues. CDR3 DNA sequence: TGTGCCAGCAGCCTTACACACACCGGGGAGCTGTTTTTT. Translating it yields CASSLTHTGELFF.

The chain uses TRBV6-5 and TRBJ2-7, with D perhaps TRBD1 (5 bases). The CDR3 is 13 amino acids. Trimming removed 5 bases from V and 3 bases from J, with 11 bases in between. Germline values: CDR1 MNHEY, CDR2 SVGAGI. For the CDR3, the DNA is TGTGCCAGCAGTAGGACACCTCTCTACGAGCAGTACTTC. Encoded protein: CASSRTPLYEQYF.

The sample holds one count of this clone. V gene TRBV4-1 combines with J gene TRBJ1-2, with 8 positions matching TRBD1. Unmatched junction bases numbered 12, after V lost 2 bases and J lost 4 bases. The germline CDR1 and CDR2 sequences are MGHRA and YSYEKL. The CDR3 length is 17 residues. The CDR3 region has the DNA TGCGCCAGCAGCCAATATGACAGGGGTCTCGCAGGCTATGGCTACACCTTC. Its protein is CASSQYDRGLAGYGYTF.

Comment on this clone: The sample contains more than one DNA sequence encoding this CDR3. This rearrangement joins TRBV7-3 to TRBJ2-6; D is unresolved. CDR1 and CDR2 from the germline V gene are SGHTA and FQGTGA. V lost 3 bases to trimming and J lost 1 base, with 4 bases between them. The CDR3 is 14 amino acids. CDR3 sequence: CASSFGSGANVLTF. Written as DNA, the CDR3 is TGTGCCAGCAGCTTCGGTTCTGGGGCCAACGTCCTGACTTTC.

The chain combines TRBV6-4 with TRBJ2-3; tentative D call: TRBD1 (6 bases). Germline V gene sequence: CDR1 MRHNA, CDR2 SNTAGT. This CDR3 has 14 residues. Trimming shortened V by 4 bases and J by 5 bases, and 13 bases separated the two germline ends. The CDR3 nucleotides are TGTGCCAGCAGTGGGGGACACCCTGAAGATACGCAGTATTTT. It translates to CASSGGHPEDTQYF.

This clone has just one count. The J gene is TRBJ2-1, the V gene TRBV11-3, with 11 bases aligning to TRBD2. The CDR3 is 17 amino acids. The V segment lost 5 bases and the J segment 4 bases; nucleotides outside the gene matches: 10. Per germline, CDR1 SGHNT and CDR2 YENEEA. CDR3 sequence reads: CASSPGGLAGGYNEQFF. In DNA form, the CDR3 reads TGTGCCAGCAGCCCGGGGGGGCTAGCGGGGGGATACAATGAGCAGTTCTTC. The full variable domain, rest sourced from reference TRBV11-3 and TRBJ2-1, is EAGVVQSPRYKIIEKKQPVAFWCNPISGHNTLYWYLQNLGQGPELLIRYENEEAVDDSQLPKDRFSAERLKGVDSTLKIQPAELGDSAVYLCASSPGGLAGGYNEQFFGPGTRLTVL.

The chain couples TRBV11-2 to TRBJ1-1, with no clear D. The CDR3 runs 12 residues. V was clipped by 3 bases and J by 5 bases, with 7 bases between them. The germline V gene encodes CDR1 SGHAT and CDR2 FQNNGV. The CDR3 region is CASSFAGTEAFF. The CDR3 DNA sequence: TGTGCCAGCAGCTTCGCGGGGACTGAAGCTTTCTTT.

The rearrangement joins TRBV6-5 to TRBJ2-7; TRBD1 aligns across 8 bases. The CDR3 sequence is 15 residues long. The trim removed 6 bases at V and 6 bases at J, leaving 13 bases unmatched. CDR1 is MNHEY and CDR2 is SVGAGI in the germline V gene. CDR3 loop: CASSNLWTGSAEQYF. The CDR3 region has the DNA TGTGCCAGCAGCAACCTGTGGACAGGGTCTGCCGAGCAGTACTTC.

V is TRBV25-1 and J is TRBJ1-6, with D unclear. This CDR3 comprises 12 residues. Trimming pared 8 bases from V and 7 bases from J, leaving 9 bases between. Germline-derived CDR1 and CDR2 are MGHDK and SYGVNS. CDR3 nucleotide sequence: TGTGCCAGCCAACTAATGAATTCACCCCTCCACTTT. Amino acids: CASQLMNSPLHF.

The chain joins TRBV4-3 to TRBJ2-3; TRBD2 aligns across 9 bases. Looked up from germline, CDR1 is LGHNA and CDR2 is YSLEER. The V segment lost 4 bases and the J segment 4 bases; nucleotides outside the gene matches: 9. The CDR3 is made up of 16 amino acids. The CDR3 reads CASSRTRGGQADTQYF. CDR3 sequence (DNA): TGCGCCAGCAGCCGAACGCGGGGGGGCCAAGCAGATACGCAGTATTTT.

The V call is TRBV19, the J call TRBJ2-1; TRBD2 is a possible D gene (6 bases). Germline V gene lookup returns CDR1 LNHDA and CDR2 SQIVND (reference sequence). This CDR3 is built from 14 residues. V lost 6 bases to trimming and J lost 5 bases, with 14 bases between them. CDR3 amino acids: CASRVSLADNEQFF. DNA of the CDR3: TGTGCCAGTAGGGTTTCACTAGCCGACAATGAGCAGTTCTTC.

The chain's CDR3 is CASSLDRGNTGELFF. CDR3 nucleotides: TGTGCCAGCAGCTTGGACAGGGGGAACACCGGGGAGCTGTTTTTT. The chain combines TRBV7-9 with TRBJ2-2, with 9 bases aligning to TRBD1. The CDR3 has 15 amino acids. The V and J ends lost 3 bases and 1 base, in that order; junction bases with no gene match: 0. CDR1 and CDR2 from the germline V gene are SEHNR and FQNEAQ (reference sequence). The variable domain in full, with the rest retrieved from reference TRBV7-9 and TRBJ2-2, is DTGVSQNPRHKITKRGQNVTFRCDPISEHNRLYWYRQTLGQGPEFLTYFQNEAQLEKSRLLSDRFSAERPKGSFSTLEIQRTEQGDSAMYLCASSLDRGNTGELFFGEGSRLTVL.

This chain links TRBV19 with TRBJ2-2; possibly TRBD1 for D (5 bases). V dropped 0 bases and J dropped 7 bases, with 6 bases sitting between them. CDR1 and CDR2 from the germline V gene are LNHDA and SQIVND (reference sequence). The CDR3 has 13 amino acids. The DNA of the CDR3 is TGTGCCAGTAGTATAGATCAGGGCGGGGAGCTGTTTTTT. It codes for CASSIDQGGELFF.

This clone showed up just a few times. J is TRBJ1-1 and V is TRBV28; D call uncertain. V shed 6 bases and J shed 6 bases, with 11 bases lying between them. Per germline, CDR1 MDHEN and CDR2 SYDVKM. This CDR3 has 12 amino acids. CDR3 nucleotide sequence: TGTGCCAGCAGCCCGGGTAGAGCTGAAGCTTTCTTT. It is translated as CASSPGRAEAFF.

The V and J genes are TRBV6-2 or TRBV6-3 and TRBJ1-2; 9 bases match TRBD1. The germline V gene has CDR1 MNHEY and CDR2 SVGEGT. The CDR3 loop spans 16 amino acids. The ends lost 4 bases at V and 7 bases at J; junction bases unmatched: 13. CDR3 in DNA: TGTGCCAGCAGTTCGGGACAGGGCGCTGTTGGGGTTGGCTACACCTTC. Translated: CASSSGQGAVGVGYTF.

This clone appeared once. CDR3: CASSQDRLSYEQYF. DNA of the CDR3: TGCGCCAGCAGTCAAGACAGACTTTCCTACGAGCAGTACTTC. The chain combines TRBV23-1 with TRBJ2-7; tentatively, D is TRBD1 (5 bases). TRBV23-1 is known as an ORF, though its function is uncertain. The length of the CDR3 is 14 residues. Trimming pared 2 bases from V and 1 base from J, leaving 9 bases between.

The V and J genes are TRBV5-1 and TRBJ1-4, with 7 bases lining up with TRBD1. The CDR3 is made up of 17 amino acids. The V gene end was trimmed by 0 bases and the J gene end by 8 bases; junction bases not matched to a gene: 13. Germline V gene sequence: CDR1 SGHRS, CDR2 YFSETQ. Here the CDR3 reads CASSLGVGGKGKEKLFF. The CDR3 DNA is TGCGCCAGCAGCTTGGGGGTAGGGGGCAAGGGAAAGGAAAAACTGTTTTTT.

This clone was seen a few times. CDR3 coding DNA: TGTGCCAGCATCCGTACGAGTAGCAATCAGCCCCAGCATTTT. Translating gives CASIRTSSNQPQHF. This chain links TRBV28 with TRBJ1-5, with D unresolved. The CDR3 has 14 residues. Looked up from germline, CDR1 is MDHEN and CDR2 is SYDVKM. V lost 7 bases to trimming and J lost 0 bases, with 10 bases between them.